This T cell receptor beta chain was captured in a study of CD8+ T cells in alopecia areata. This clone was found a few times. The sequencing template was cDNA reverse transcribed from extracted RNA. Profiling relied on immunoSEQ multiplex PCR, and the TCRdb table lists in-frame clones only, not all of them. The sample contains roughly 210,000 clones, less than 50% of which appear only once. The CDR3 has 15 residues. The germline gives CDR1 LNHNV, CDR2 YYDKDF (reference sequence). The germline V and J ends were trimmed by 4 bases and 1 base, with 8 bases remaining between them. Treatment specified: oral pan-JAK inhibitor, 5-10 mg twice daily.

Sequenced material: CD4+ T cells sorted from blood, taken around week 37, from a patient treated with tofacitinib. V gene TRBV15 combines with J gene TRBJ2-6; unclear D gene. The sequence derives from a human donor with alopecia areata. The CDR3 DNA reads TGTGCCACCAGCAAGGAACGGTCTGGGGCCAACGTCCTGACTTTC. Its translation: CATSKERSGANVLTF.